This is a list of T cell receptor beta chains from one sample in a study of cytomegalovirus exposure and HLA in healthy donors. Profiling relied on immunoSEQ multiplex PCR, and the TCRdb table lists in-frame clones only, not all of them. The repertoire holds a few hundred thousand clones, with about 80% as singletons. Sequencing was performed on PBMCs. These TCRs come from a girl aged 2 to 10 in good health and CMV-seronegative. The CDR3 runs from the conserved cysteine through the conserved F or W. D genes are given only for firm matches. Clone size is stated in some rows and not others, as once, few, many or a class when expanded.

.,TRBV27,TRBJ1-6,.,CASSSVRSYNSPLHF,TGTGCCAGCTCTAGTGTGAGGTCCTATAATTCACCCCTCCACTTT
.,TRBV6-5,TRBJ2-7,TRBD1,CASGKDRGNSYEQYF,TGTGCCAGCGGGAAGGACAGGGGCAACTCCTACGAGCAGTACTTC
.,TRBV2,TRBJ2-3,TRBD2,CASCGLAGGHPQYF,TGTGCCAGCTGTGGACTAGCGGGGGGGCACCCGCAGTATTTT
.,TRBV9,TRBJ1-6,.,CASSPGDSPLHF,TGTGCCAGCAGCCCAGGTGATTCACCCCTCCACTTT
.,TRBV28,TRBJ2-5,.,CASSLLSAGLQETQYF,TGTGCCAGCAGTTTATTGTCGGCAGGGTTACAAGAGACCCAGTACTTC
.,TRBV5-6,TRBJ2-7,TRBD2,CASSRGGDHHEQYF,TGTGCCAGCAGCCGGGGGGGGGACCACCACGAGCAGTACTTC
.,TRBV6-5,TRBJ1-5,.,CASSYSPNSNQPQHF,TGTGCCAGCAGTTACTCTCCAAATAGCAATCAGCCCCAGCATTTT
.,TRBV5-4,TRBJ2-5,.,CASSVPGETQYF,TGTGCCAGCAGCGTACCAGGAGAGACCCAGTACTTC
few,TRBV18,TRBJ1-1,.,CASSPYSMNTEAFF,TGTGCCAGCTCACCTTACAGCATGAACACTGAAGCTTTCTTT
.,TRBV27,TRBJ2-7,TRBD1,CASSFRDRGHEQYF,TGTGCCAGCAGCTTCCGGGACAGGGGCCACGAGCAGTACTTC
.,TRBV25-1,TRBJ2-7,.,CASSEYPLPGSSYEQYF,TGTGCCAGCAGTGAATACCCACTCCCCGGTAGCTCCTACGAGCAGTACTTC
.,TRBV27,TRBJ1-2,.,CASSPRRVPYGYTF,TGTGCCAGCAGCCCAAGGAGGGTTCCCTATGGCTACACCTTC
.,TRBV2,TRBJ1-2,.,CASSAGMYGYTF,TGTGCCAGCAGTGCCGGGATGTATGGCTACACCTTC
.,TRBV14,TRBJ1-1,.,CASSQAGAEAFF,TGTGCCAGCAGCCAAGCAGGGGCTGAAGCTTTCTTT
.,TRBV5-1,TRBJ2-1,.,CASSFASRYNEQFF,TGCGCCAGCAGCTTTGCTAGCCGCTACAATGAGCAGTTCTTC
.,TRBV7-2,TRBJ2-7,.,CASSPRSDRGTHEQYF,TGTGCCAGCAGCCCGCGAAGCGATCGCGGCACCCACGAGCAGTACTTC
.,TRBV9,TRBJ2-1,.,CASSGPRGNEQFF,TGTGCCAGCTCGGGACCCAGGGGCAATGAGCAGTTCTTC
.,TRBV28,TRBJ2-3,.,CASSLCIPRPVYSTDTQYF,TGTGCCAGCAGTTTATGCATTCCCAGGCCAGTCTATTCTACAGATACGCAGTATTTT
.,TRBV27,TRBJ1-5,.,CASSLFRFFSNQPQHF,TGTGCCAGCAGTTTATTCAGGTTCTTTAGCAATCAGCCCCAGCATTTT
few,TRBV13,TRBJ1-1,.,CASSPRGAEAFF,TGTGCCAGCAGCCCCAGGGGAGCTGAAGCTTTCTTT
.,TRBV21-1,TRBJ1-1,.,CASSIQDRAKPGNTEAFF,TGTGCCAGCAGCATTCAGGACAGGGCCAAACCTGGGAACACTGAAGCTTTCTTT
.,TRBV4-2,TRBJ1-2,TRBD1,CASSHAGGTNYGYTF,TGTGCCAGCAGCCACGCAGGGGGTACTAACTATGGCTACACCTTC
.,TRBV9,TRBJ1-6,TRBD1,CASSGDRGLSPLHF,TGTGCCAGCAGCGGGGACAGGGGATTGTCACCCCTCCACTTT
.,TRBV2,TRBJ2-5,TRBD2,CASSPNDSGVKTQYF,TGTGCCAGCAGCCCTAACGATAGCGGGGTGAAGACCCAGTACTTC
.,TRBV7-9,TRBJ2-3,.,CASRPTNGQGDTQYF,TGTGCCAGCCGCCCCACAAATGGGCAGGGGGATACGCAGTATTTT
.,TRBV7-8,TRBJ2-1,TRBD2,CASSLSLRSGRGLSYNEQFF,TGTGCCAGCAGCTTATCCCTTCGTAGCGGGAGGGGACTATCCTACAATGAGCAGTTCTTC
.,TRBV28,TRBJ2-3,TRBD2,CASSLPSGGTDTQYF,TGCGCCAGCAGTCTTCCAAGCGGGGGCACAGATACGCAGTATTTT
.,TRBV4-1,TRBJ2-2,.,CASSQNPRGELFF,TGCGCCAGCAGCCAAAATCCCAGGGGGGAGCTGTTTTTT
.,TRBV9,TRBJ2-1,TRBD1,CASSLTGGVIPEQFF,TGTGCCAGCAGCTTGACAGGGGGCGTGATTCCTGAGCAGTTCTTC
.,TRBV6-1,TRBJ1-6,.,CASREPGLGDSPLHF,TGTGCCAGCAGGGAACCGGGACTTGGCGATTCACCCCTCCACTTT
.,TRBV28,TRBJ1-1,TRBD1,CASSAGQGGTEAFF,TGTGCCAGCAGTGCGGGACAGGGAGGAACTGAAGCTTTCTTT
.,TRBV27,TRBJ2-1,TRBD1,CASRVGTDSYNEQFF,TGTGCCAGCAGAGTCGGGACAGACTCCTACAATGAGCAGTTCTTC
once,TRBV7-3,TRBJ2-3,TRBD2,CASSPDLSGGTDTQYF,TGTGCCAGCAGCCCAGACCTAAGCGGGGGAACAGATACGCAGTATTTT
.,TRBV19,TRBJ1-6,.,CASSISQAVDNSPLHF,TGTGCCAGTAGTATCTCTCAGGCTGTGGATAATTCACCCCTCCACTTT
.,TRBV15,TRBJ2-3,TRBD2,CATSRDRGLASTDTQYF,TGTGCCACCAGCAGAGATAGGGGACTAGCGAGCACAGATACGCAGTATTTT
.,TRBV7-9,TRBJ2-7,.,CASSPRGQPGSYEQYF,TGTGCCAGCAGCCCGCGGGGACAGCCAGGCTCCTACGAGCAGTACTTC
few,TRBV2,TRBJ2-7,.,CASSSGLPGEQYF,TGTGCCAGCAGCTCAGGGCTCCCCGGGGAGCAGTACTTC
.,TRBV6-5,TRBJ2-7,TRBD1,CASSQIRDRLNEQYF,TGTGCCAGCAGCCAAATCCGGGACAGGCTCAACGAGCAGTACTTC
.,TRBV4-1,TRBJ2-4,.,CASSQVGQGKTKNIQYF,TGCGCCAGCAGCCAAGTAGGTCAGGGGAAGACCAAAAACATTCAGTACTTC
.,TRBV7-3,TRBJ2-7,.,CASSLRGGPPGDEQYF,TGTGCCAGCAGCTTAAGGGGGGGGCCCCCAGGTGATGAGCAGTACTTC
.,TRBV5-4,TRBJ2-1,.,CASSLRGGSSPQFF,TGTGCCAGCAGCTTGAGGGGCGGCAGTTCCCCTCAGTTCTTC